The T cell receptor beta chain described here comes from a study of shared clonotypes between healthy human individuals. There are 16 residues in the CDR3. Trimming removed 1 base from V and 0 bases from J, with 12 bases in between. Germline assignment: CDR1 SGHVS and CDR2 FQNEAQ. Naive CD8 cells comprised CD45RO-negative, CCR7-positively selected cells, excluding terminally differentiated effector memory CD45RA+ cells. The protocol was immunoSEQ multiplex PCR, while the TCRdb copy is restricted to in-frame clones and leaves out a portion. Altogether 500,000 to 700,000 clones are present, roughly 95% being singletons, with the ten largest covering approximately 0.11%.

This receptor was obtained from a woman in her 30s in good health. The source material was naive CD8+ T cells sorted from blood. The rearrangement links TRBV7-8 to TRBJ1-1; D perhaps matches TRBD1 (5 bases). The CDR3 here is CASSLGTEGLNTEAFF. The CDR3, as DNA: TGTGCCAGCAGCTTAGGGACCGAGGGGTTGAACACTGAAGCTTTCTTT.